The 27 T cell receptor beta chains below come from one sample, sequenced in a study of graft-versus-host responses after intestinal transplantation. Measured with immunoSEQ multiplex PCR; TCRdb has only the in-frame clones, and not every one. The data contain 99,000 or so clones, less than 90% of them singletons. No antigen has been assigned to these receptors. This specimen consisted of unstimulated CD4+ T cells sorted from spleen or lymph node cells, obtained before intestinal transplant. These receptors came from a human donor who received an intestinal transplant.

This chain's CDR3 is CASSLVARMNTEAFF. Written as DNA, the CDR3 is TGTGCCAGCAGCTTAGTGGCAAGGATGAACACTGAAGCTTTCTTT. J is TRBJ1-1 and V is TRBV7-9; D ambiguous. Deletions cut 1 base from V and 0 bases from J, with 9 bases between. The CDR3 runs 15 residues. Germline V CDR1 and CDR2: SEHNR, FQNEAQ (reference sequence).

This clone was seen a few times. This chain connects TRBV5-1 to TRBJ1-4; no reliable D call. Germline lookup yields CDR1 SGHRS and CDR2 YFSETQ. Trimming cost V 4 bases and J 3 bases, with 10 bases left between them. The CDR3 extends over 14 amino acids. The CDR3 protein is CASSMGGSNEKLFF. The CDR3 nucleotides read TGCGCCAGCAGCATGGGAGGGTCTAATGAAAAACTGTTTTTT. The full variable domain, with the rest looked up from reference TRBV5-1 and TRBJ1-4, is KAGVTQTPRYLIKTRGQQVTLSCSPISGHRSVSWYQQTPGQGLQFLFEYFSETQRNKGNFPGRFSGRQFSNSRSEMNVSTLELGDSALYLCASSMGGSNEKLFFGSGTQLSVL.

The rearrangement joins TRBV7-6 to TRBJ2-1, with 7 bases identical to TRBD2. The CDR3 has 15 amino acids. J gave up 6 bases and V 1 base, and 6 bases lay outside the gene matches. CDR1 is SGHVS and CDR2 is FNYEAQ in the germline V gene. Written as DNA, the CDR3 is TGTGCCAGCAGCTTAGTCGGGGGGTCCACCAATGAGCAGTTCTTC. The encoded protein is CASSLVGGSTNEQFF. Filled out from reference TRBV7-6 and TRBJ2-1, the complete variable domain reads GAGVSQSPRYKVTKRGQDVALRCDPISGHVSLYWYRQALGQGPEFLTYFNYEAQQDKSGLPNDRFSAERPEGSISTLTIQRTEQRDSAMYRCASSLVGGSTNEQFFGPGTRLTVL.

The J gene is TRBJ2-2, the V gene TRBV5-1, with no clear D. The CDR3 runs 13 residues. Trimming removed 4 bases from V and 2 bases from J, with 6 bases in between. CDR1 and CDR2 (germline): SGHRS, YFSETQ. CDR3: CASSPGNTGELFF. CDR3 DNA: TGCGCCAGCAGCCCCGGAAACACCGGGGAGCTGTTTTTT.

This chain joins TRBV11-1 and TRBJ1-1; TRBD1 is a possible D gene (6 bases). Trimming shortened V by 3 bases and J by 4 bases, and 18 bases separated the two germline ends. CDR1 and CDR2 from the germline V gene are SGHAT and FQDESV (reference sequence). This CDR3 has 16 residues. In DNA, the CDR3 is TGTGCCAGCAGCTTCGGCTTAGGGGGGCGATTCACTGAAGCTTTCTTT. Its translation: CASSFGLGGRFTEAFF.

This clone has just a few counts. The chain combines TRBV5-5 with TRBJ2-1, with D uncertain. Looked up from germline, CDR1 is SGHKS and CDR2 is YYEKEE (reference sequence). The CDR3 spans 14 residues. Between the trimmed V and J ends, which lost 1 base and 3 bases, there was a span of 8 bases. As DNA, the CDR3 is TGTGCCAGCAGCTTGATTGGCGGCTACAATGAGCAGTTCTTC. Translating it yields CASSLIGGYNEQFF.

This clone was counted between two and nine times. The V and J genes are TRBV7-3 and TRBJ2-7; D may correspond to TRBD1 or TRBD2 (5 bases each). The V and J ends lost 0 bases and 3 bases respectively, with 6 bases between them. Germline lookup yields CDR1 SGHTA and CDR2 FQGTGA. The CDR3 has 13 amino acids. The CDR3 DNA sequence: TGTGCCAGCAGCTTAACTGGGGGCTACGAGCAGTACTTC. Protein sequence: CASSLTGGYEQYF.

The chain carries TRBV7-7 and TRBJ2-2; 10 bases line up with TRBD2. CDR3 length: 15 residues. V lost 5 bases, J lost 4 bases, and 4 bases stayed unmatched. Germline V gene sequence: CDR1 SSHAT, CDR2 FNYEAQ (reference sequence). The CDR3 DNA sequence: TGTGCCAGCAGCCCCCGGACTAGCGGCACCGGGGAGCTGTTTTTT. Protein product: CASSPRTSGTGELFF.

The gene calls are TRBV7-9 and TRBJ2-2; D call uncertain. The germline V gene encodes CDR1 SEHNR and CDR2 FQNEAQ (reference sequence). The CDR3 is made up of 12 amino acids. Trimming removed 5 bases from V and 6 bases from J, with 7 bases in between. The CDR3 spells CASSPLPGELFF. Written as DNA, the CDR3 is TGTGCCAGCAGCCCACTTCCCGGGGAGCTGTTTTTT.

Only one count was recorded for this clone. This rearrangement joins TRBV5-1 to TRBJ2-3, with D perhaps given as TRBD1 or TRBD2 (5 bases each). The ends were cut back, 6 bases at V and 2 bases at J, with 19 bases in the middle. Germline loops: CDR1 SGHRS, CDR2 YFSETQ. The length of the CDR3 is 16 residues. Here the CDR3 DNA reads TGCGCCAGCACCTGGGGCGGGCGGAGATTCACAGATACGCAGTATTTT. As protein: CASTWGGRRFTDTQYF.

The gene calls are TRBV6-1 and TRBJ1-2; 7 bases line up with TRBD1. The CDR3 has 14 residues. With V trimmed by 6 bases and J by 6 bases, 10 bases remained unmatched. Germline V lookup: CDR1 MNHNS, CDR2 SASEGT. CDR3 DNA sequence: TGTGCCAGCAGGATTTCCGGGACAGTTCATGGCTACACCTTC. Protein product: CASRISGTVHGYTF.

J is TRBJ2-2 and V is TRBV4-1, with D possibly TRBD2 on 6 matching bases. CDR1 is MGHRA and CDR2 is YSYEKL in the germline V gene. CDR3 length: 16 amino acids. Trimming shortened V by 0 bases and J by 0 bases, and 8 bases separated the two germline ends. The CDR3 sequence is CASSQDSSANTGELFF. The CDR3 nucleotides are TGCGCCAGCAGCCAAGATTCTAGCGCGAACACCGGGGAGCTGTTTTTT.

The J gene is TRBJ2-5, the V gene TRBV6-6; D tentatively reads TRBD1 or TRBD2 (5 bases each). The DNA end favors TRBJ2-7, so the J call may be wrong. This CDR3 contains 16 residues. Germline V gene data show CDR1 as MNHNY and CDR2 as SVGAGI (reference sequence). CDR3 sequence: CASSYSPGDHRYEQYF. The CDR3 DNA reads TGTGCCAGCAGTTACTCTCCCGGGGACCACCGTTACGAGCAGTACTTC.

The chain employs TRBV5-5 and TRBJ2-1; D remains unclear. The CDR3 is made up of 16 amino acids. The V gene lost 1 base and the J gene lost 0 bases, with 11 bases spanning the gap. Germline CDR1 is SGHKS and CDR2 is YYEKEE (reference sequence). CDR3 bases: TGTGCCAGCAGCTTGTCTGGCACCGGCTCCTACAATGAGCAGTTCTTC. Residues: CASSLSGTGSYNEQFF.

This rearrangement joins TRBV27 to TRBJ2-3, with 13 bases that match TRBD2. Trimming removed 8 bases from V and 4 bases from J; junction bases left unmatched: 15. CDR1 and CDR2 (germline): MNHEY, SMNVEV (reference sequence). The CDR3 is 18 residues long. Here the CDR3 reads CASAIELLAGGPADTQYF. In DNA, the CDR3 is TGTGCCAGCGCCATTGAGTTACTAGCGGGAGGGCCGGCAGATACGCAGTATTTT.

The CDR3 sequence: CASSIWTAGDTDTQYF. The CDR3 DNA sequence: TGCGCCAGCAGCATCTGGACAGCAGGAGACACAGATACGCAGTATTTT. This chain connects TRBV5-1 to TRBJ2-3, with D possibly TRBD1 on 6 matching bases. The CDR3 loop spans 16 amino acids. From germline, CDR1 is SGHRS and CDR2 YFSETQ. V lost 4 bases to trimming and J lost 2 bases, with 17 bases between them.

J is TRBJ2-5 and V is TRBV6-5; the match to TRBD1 covers 9 bases. Germline V CDR1 and CDR2: MNHEY, SVGAGI. J lost 6 bases, V lost 4 bases, and 3 bases had no gene match. This CDR3 spans 13 amino acids. The CDR3 nucleotides read TGTGCCAGCAGTTTGACAGGGGGAAAGACCCAGTACTTC. This translates into CASSLTGGKTQYF.

The V gene is TRBV10-2, the J gene TRBJ2-7; the D gene is possibly TRBD1 (6 bases). The V end lost 10 bases, the J end lost 7 bases, and 20 bases lay between the germline ends. The length of the CDR3 is 13 residues. Germline CDR1 is WSHSY and CDR2 is SAAADI. The CDR3 DNA reads TGCGCCATCTGGGGCAGGGGAGATCGGGAGCAGTACTTC. This codes for CAIWGRGDREQYF.

The chain couples TRBV11-3 to TRBJ1-2; TRBD1 matches 10 bases. The germline V gene has CDR1 SGHNT and CDR2 YENEEA. This CDR3 region has 19 residues. After removal of 5 bases from V and 5 bases from J, the junction contained 20 bases not matched to a gene. DNA of the CDR3: TGTGCCAGCAGCCCTGGAACGAATCGGGACAGGGGCCCTCTATATGGCTACACCTTC. Protein sequence: CASSPGTNRDRGPLYGYTF.

This sequence joins TRBV4-1 and TRBJ2-4; D ambiguous. Trimming stripped 1 base from V and 1 base from J, with 8 bases between. The CDR3 sequence is 15 residues long. Germline V gives CDR1 MGHRA, CDR2 YSYEKL. CDR3 in DNA: TGCGCCAGCAGCCAAGTAGGGTTGGCCAAAAACATTCAGTACTTC. Amino acid sequence: CASSQVGLAKNIQYF.

The chain is built from TRBV4-2 and TRBJ2-3; TRBD2 aligns across 9 bases. The CDR3 runs to 15 residues. The germline V gene has CDR1 LGHNA and CDR2 YNFKEQ. Trimming removed 0 bases from V and 6 bases from J; junction bases left unmatched: 4. The CDR3 nucleotides read TGTGCCAGCAGCCAAGATCCTAGCGGGGAGGATACGCAGTATTTT. It translates to CASSQDPSGEDTQYF.

This clone was found once. The rearrangement links TRBV6-6 to TRBJ2-7; 7 bases match TRBD2. CDR3 size: 14 residues. J was trimmed by 4 bases and V by 6 bases; bases with no gene match: 9. The V gene's germline CDR1 is MNHNY and CDR2 SVGAGI (reference sequence). The CDR3 loop is CASRAGPQTYEQYF. As DNA, the CDR3 is TGTGCCAGCAGAGCGGGGCCCCAGACTTACGAGCAGTACTTC.

This sequence joins TRBV12-5 and TRBJ1-3; D is uncertain. The V end lost 0 bases, the J end lost 2 bases, and 5 bases lay between the germline ends. Looked up from germline, CDR1 is LGHNT and CDR2 is FRNRAP. This CDR3 has 14 amino acids. For the CDR3, the DNA is TGTGCTAGTGGTTTGGTACTTACTGGAAACACCATATATTTT. Translation gives CASGLVLTGNTIYF.

The rearrangement links TRBV6-5 to TRBJ2-3, with 7 bases that match TRBD2. Germline values: CDR1 MNHEY, CDR2 SVGAGI. The V segment lost 0 bases and the J segment 6 bases; nucleotides outside the gene matches: 6. This CDR3 contains 15 residues. CDR3 amino acids: CASSYSDGGRDTQYF. In DNA form, the CDR3 reads TGTGCCAGCAGTTACTCCGACGGGGGGAGGGATACGCAGTATTTT.

The gene calls are TRBV29-1 and TRBJ2-1, with TRBD1 identical over 11 bases. The CDR3 is 13 residues long. With 6 bases clipped from V and 3 bases from J, the junction kept 1 base outside the gene matches. The V gene's germline CDR1 is SQVTM and CDR2 ANQGSEA. The CDR3 region is CSVGTGGYNEQFF. In nucleotides, the CDR3 is TGCAGCGTGGGGACAGGGGGCTACAATGAGCAGTTCTTC.

The CDR3 reads CASSVDSSNSPLHF. The CDR3 DNA follows: TGTGCCAGTAGTGTGGACAGTTCTAATTCACCCCTCCACTTT. The chain employs TRBV19 and TRBJ1-6; D might be TRBD1 (6 bases). This CDR3 has 14 amino acids. Germline V gene sequence: CDR1 LNHDA, CDR2 SQIVND (reference sequence). V lost 5 bases, J lost 6 bases, and 11 bases lay in between.

The chain carries TRBV21-1 and TRBJ1-5; the table's D call TRBD1 went unverified against the DNA. TRBV21-1 is classified as a pseudogene. The CDR3 has 14 residues. The CDR3: CATGDRDSNQPQHF. The CDR3 DNA reads TGTGCCACCGGAGACAGGGATAGCAATCAGCCCCAGCATTTT.